These 4 T cell receptor beta chains were all obtained from the same sample, sequenced in a study of blood T cells in healthy people across ages. Next came a second PCR, run for about 7 to 12 cycles, which used a sample-barcoded 5' primer along with a J-beta primer mix. Each CDR3 protein is one row after TCRdb ran MiXCR on the 5' RACE reads. The table has 1.5 million to 2 million distinct CDR3 sequences, 28% seen once. Sequencing was done on a sample of blood. The receptors here all came from a woman aged 25 to 45 in good health.

This clonotype was counted only a few times. V and J are TRBV3-1 and TRBJ2-1; 10 bases are a match to TRBD2. The CDR3 runs to 14 residues. Germline values: CDR1 LGHDT, CDR2 YNNKEL (reference sequence). Trimming took 5 bases from V and 5 from J; bases not matched to a gene: 3. The CDR3 loop reads CASSSLAGDNEQFF. The CDR3 DNA follows: TGTGCCAGCAGCTCCCTAGCGGGGGACAATGAGCAGTTCTTC.

The chain has TRBV7-2 and TRBJ1-1; 7 nucleotides align to TRBD1. Trimming removed 4 bases from V and 11 bases from J; junction bases left unmatched: 7. Germline V CDR1 and CDR2: SGHTA, FQGNSA. The CDR3 consists of 12 residues. CDR3 loop: CASSYLGGLAFF. Here the CDR3 DNA reads TGTGCCAGCAGCTATTTAGGGGGCCTCGCTTTCTTT.

This clonotype was recorded a few times. The gene calls are TRBV10-3 and TRBJ1-5; 7 positions agree with TRBD1. Germline V gene sequence: CDR1 ENHRY, CDR2 SYGVKD. The J segment lost 7 bases and the V segment lost 6 bases, leaving 9 bases of the junction unmatched. The CDR3 spans 14 residues. CDR3 in amino acids: CAISQGESRQPQHF. The CDR3 nucleotides are TGTGCCATCAGCCAGGGGGAATCTCGACAGCCCCAGCATTTT.

This clonotype has a single count. V gene TRBV5-1 combines with J gene TRBJ2-2; D gene ambiguous. Germline CDR1 SGHRS, CDR2 YFSETQ. Trimming shortened V by 4 bases and J by 7 bases, and 14 bases separated the two germline ends. This CDR3 has 14 amino acids. In nucleotides, the CDR3 is TGCGCCAGCAGCCAGGCCTCTAGTGTCGGGGAGCTGTTTTTT. Encoded protein: CASSQASSVGELFF.